A selection of T cell receptor beta chains follows, all from one sample in a study of CD8+CD57+ T cells in acquired aplastic anemia. TCRdb called the reads again in MiXCR, with one record for every CDR3 protein. The sample gives roughly 98,000 distinct CDR3 sequences, approximately 73% of which show up once; 55% to 65% is in the top ten. Sequencing used sorted CD4+, CD8+, or CD8+CD57+ T cells (not recorded which) from PBMCs. The receptors stem from a human donor with aplastic anemia. Each CDR3 is given with its conserved first and last residue. The order of the fields is D gene, V gene, CDR3 length, J gene, clone size, CDR3 DNA, CDR3 protein. D genes are given only for firm matches. Size is stated for part of the rows, as once, few or many counts, or as a class when the clone is expanded.

NA	TRBV2	11	TRBJ1-2	NA	TGTGCCACCTTGGGGGGTTATGGCTACACCTTC	CATLGGYGYTF
NA	TRBV12-3/TRBV12-4	19	TRBJ1-2	NA	TGTGCCAGCACGAGATTGCGGGGGGGAACTTCCTCTACTAACTATGGCTACACCTTC	CASTRLRGGTSSTNYGYTF
NA	TRBV29-1	11	TRBJ2-7	NA	TGCAGCGTTGATAGGGACTACGAGCAGTACTTC	CSVDRDYEQYF
NA	TRBV24-1	16	TRBJ1-5	NA	TGTGCCACCAGTGAATCGAGCGGACAGCTAAATCAGCCCCAGCATTTT	CATSESSGQLNQPQHF
NA	TRBV9	13	TRBJ2-3	NA	TGTGCCAGCAGCGTAGGTTCGCCAGATACGCAGTATTTT	CASSVGSPDTQYF
NA	TRBV12-3/TRBV12-4	14	TRBJ1-1	NA	TGTGCCAGCAATCTACAGGGAGGGAACACTGAAGCTTTCTTT	CASNLQGGNTEAFF
NA	TRBV7-9	16	TRBJ2-5	once	TGTGCCAGCAGCTTAAAGACAGCAATCTTCCAAGAGACCCAGTACTTC	CASSLKTAIFQETQYF
NA	TRBV10-1	14	TRBJ2-7	NA	TGCGCCAGCAGTGAGCGGGTAGTCCCCTTCGAGCAGTACTTC	CASSERVVPFEQYF
TRBD2	TRBV15	16	TRBJ2-7	NA	TGTGCCACCAGCGAGACTAGCGGGGGGGATACCTACGAGCAGTACTTC	CATSETSGGDTYEQYF
NA	TRBV24-1	11	TRBJ1-1	many	TGTGCCCCGTTAAGCATCACTGAAGCTTTCTTT	CAPLSITEAFF
NA	TRBV27	16	TRBJ2-7	NA	TGTGCCAGCAGTCCAAACCGGGCCCTGGGGGAATACGAGCAGTACTTC	CASSPNRALGEYEQYF
NA	TRBV7-7	11	TRBJ1-2	NA	TGTGCCAGCAGCCGGCAATATGGCTACACCTTC	CASSRQYGYTF
TRBD1	TRBV5-8	14	TRBJ2-4	NA	TGTGCCAGCAGCCCCGGGACAGGGAAAAACATTCAGTACTTC	CASSPGTGKNIQYF
NA	TRBV9	14	TRBJ2-7	NA	TGTGCCAGCAGCGTAGAGGGACTTTCCTACGAGCAGTACTTC	CASSVEGLSYEQYF
NA	TRBV7-6	13	TRBJ2-5	NA	TGTGCCAGCAGCCCCGGGACTGAAGAGACCCAGTACTTC	CASSPGTEETQYF
NA	TRBV20-1	16	TRBJ2-1	NA	TGCAGTGCCGGTATCGCAGGGCCCAGCTCCTACAATGAGCAGTTCTTC	CSAGIAGPSSYNEQFF
NA	TRBV15	13	TRBJ2-7	few	TGTGCCACCAGCAGAGATTCGGGGGACAAGCAGTACTTC	CATSRDSGDKQYF
NA	TRBV4-1	14	TRBJ2-1	many	TGCGCCAGCAGCCAAGACTCCAGGGCCAATGAGCAGTTCTTC	CASSQDSRANEQFF
TRBD2	TRBV19	11	TRBJ2-4	once	TGTGCCAGTAGCGACGCGGGGGAGGAGTACTTC	CASSDAGEEYF
NA	TRBV9	12	TRBJ2-2	NA	TGTGCCAGCAGCGTCGGAACCGGGGAGCTGTTTTTT	CASSVGTGELFF
TRBD1	TRBV15	15	TRBJ2-1	few	TGTGCCACCAGCAGGGACAGGGGTTCCTACAATGAGCAGTTCTTC	CATSRDRGSYNEQFF
NA	TRBV7-3	13	TRBJ2-1	NA	TGTGCCAGCAGCTCCGGGATAAACAATGAGCAGTTCTTC	CASSSGINNEQFF
NA	TRBV6-1	14	TRBJ1-1	NA	TGTGCCAGCAGTTGGCTCGGACAGAACACTGAAGCTTTCTTT	CASSWLGQNTEAFF
TRBD1	TRBV13	12	TRBJ1-2	few	TGTGCCAGCAGCTTCCGGGACAGGGTGTACACCTTC	CASSFRDRVYTF